This TCR beta chain was observed in a study of blood T cell repertoires in COVID-19. In the study overall: Specimens from acute and convalescent COVID-19 originated in the United States, Italy and Spain. Sources were T cells, B-cell-depleted T cells, or PBMCs; the material itself was cDNA or gDNA.

This clone was detected once. Methods used by the authors: Scientists estimated how many nucleated cells there were by amplifying reference gene primers. The protocol was immunoSEQ multiplex PCR, while the TCRdb copy is restricted to in-frame clones and leaves out a portion. The V and J calls and clone size are taken from that table; D and trimming were inferred from the DNA. Of approximately 210,000 clones listed, about 90% are singletons. The TCR sequence derives from a man aged 40-49 years with active or convalescent COVID-19. The material sequenced was peripheral blood.

The CDR3: CASSPLPDRSTEAFF. The CDR3 bases are TGTGCCAGCAGCCCACTTCCCGATAGGAGCACTGAAGCTTTCTTT. The chain recombines TRBV7-9 with TRBJ1-1, with D hard to call. The CDR3 sequence is 15 residues long. Germline values: CDR1 SEHNR, CDR2 FQNEAQ (reference sequence). With 5 bases removed from V and 4 bases from J, the gap between germline ends came to 17 bases.